This TCR beta chain was sequenced during a study of Tregs in tolerant kidney transplant recipients. Unstimulated regulatory T cells (CD4+CD25+CD127-), CD4+CD25- non-regulatory cells, CD4 and CD8 cells were FACS-sorted from thawed PBMCs. Study observations and caveats: Changing PCR primers prevented nucleotide comparison between some patients' samples.

About this clone: Its specificity is unknown. The read ends 3 residues before the CDR3 terminus; that terminus is restored from the germline J gene.

Profiling relied on immunoSEQ multiplex PCR, and the TCRdb table lists in-frame clones only, not all of them. Its clone listing holds about 48,000 clones. Germline CDR1 and CDR2: SQVTM and ANQGSEA. The V segment lost 7 bases and the J segment 2 bases; nucleotides outside the gene matches: 7. The CDR3 extends over 13 amino acids. Here the sequenced sample was CD4+ T cells from blood, taken before the transplant. The clonotype was recovered from a human donor who received a combined kidney and bone marrow transplant. The chain couples TRBV29-1 to TRBJ1-1; 7 bases match TRBD1. CDR3 DNA, as far as it was read: TGCAGCGCCGAACAGGGGCCTAACACTGAA. Translated: CSAEQGPNTE. The CDR3 as a whole reads CSAEQGPNTEAFF.